Within the sample, the clone carrying this TCR beta chain is medium-sized (0.01 to 0.1%). This specimen belongs to a study of lung T cells in sarcoidosis with Löfgren's syndrome. V was clipped by 0 bases and J by 5 bases, with 10 bases between them. This CDR3 comprises 14 residues. Germline CDR1 is MGHRA and CDR2 is YSYEKL. One entry per CDR3 protein results from TCRdb running MiXCR on the reads. The table shows a few thousand distinct CDR3 sequences, with over 15% occurring only once. Sequencing was performed on CD4+ T cells from bronchoalveolar lavage. The V gene is TRBV4-1, the J gene TRBJ2-5; tentative D call: TRBD1 (5 bases). The sequence derives from a human donor with sarcoidosis (Löfgren's syndrome or another form), or a control subject (not recorded which). CDR3 in DNA: TGCGCCAGCAGCCAAGAACAGGTGGGCGAGACCCAGTACTTC. Its protein product is CASSQEQVGETQYF.